Listed here are 2 T cell receptor beta chains from one sample, sequenced in a study of CD8 T cells in Susac syndrome. Random hexamers primed reverse transcription of about 0.45 to 1 ug RNA. A single record per CDR3 protein comes from TCRdb applying MiXCR to the immunoSEQ multiplex PCR reads. The table includes about 210,000 distinct CDR3 sequences, roughly 96% detected once. The sequencing sample was made of CD4+ T cells from PBMCs. All receptors derive from a human donor with multiple sclerosis.

This chain uses TRBV28 with TRBJ2-5; 8 positions agree with TRBD2. J gave up 4 bases and V 3 bases, and 4 bases lay outside the gene matches. This CDR3 comprises 14 residues. Per germline, CDR1 MDHEN and CDR2 SYDVKM. CDR3: CASSFRGLGETQYF. The DNA for the CDR3 is TGTGCCAGCAGTTTCCGGGGACTAGGAGAGACCCAGTACTTC.

This clonotype appeared a single time. CDR3 DNA sequence: TGCAGCGTTGGACTAGCGGGGGCAGAGCAGTTCTTC. This encodes CSVGLAGAEQFF. V usage is TRBV29-1 and J usage is TRBJ2-1; 12 nucleotides line up with TRBD2. The germline CDR1 and CDR2 sequences are SQVTM and ANQGSEA. The V and J ends lost 4 bases and 10 bases, in that order; junction bases with no gene match: 2. This CDR3 is 12 amino acids long.